The 15 T cell receptor beta chains listed next were all sequenced from one sample in a study of T cell repertoires in cytomegalovirus infection. TCRdb analysed the reads with MiXCR anew, one entry per CDR3 protein. The table shows about 900,000 distinct CDR3 sequences, with about 33% occurring only once. Antigen specificity for these receptors is unknown. The specimen comprised cultured CD8+ T cells from PBMCs, sampled from culture after CMV antigen stimulation. The receptors here all came from a human donor in good health (CMV status not recorded). Some clones in this sample may be carry-over from other donors' samples.

This sequence joins TRBV12-3 or TRBV12-4 and TRBJ1-2; perhaps TRBD1 as D (6 bases). With 7 bases removed from V and 3 bases from J, the gap between germline ends came to 18 bases. The CDR3 is 15 amino acids. The CDR3 DNA follows: TGTGCCAGCAACCCCTCCAGGGGCGAGTACTATGGCTACACCTTC. It codes for CASNPSRGEYYGYTF.

This clonotype was seen more than once but under ten times. J is TRBJ2-1 and V is TRBV28; TRBD1 matches at 8 bases. The CDR3 consists of 15 residues. The germline gives CDR1 MDHEN, CDR2 SYDVKM. V was pared by 8 bases and J by 4 bases, with 10 bases of the junction left unmatched. CDR3 loop: CASLGLRGPYNEQFF. The CDR3 DNA follows: TGTGCCAGCTTGGGCCTCAGGGGGCCGTACAATGAGCAGTTCTTC.

This clonotype has only a few counts. For the CDR3, the DNA is TGCGCCAGCAGCCAGACGACCGGGACACCTTTTCCCTACGAGCAGTACTTC. Translating it yields CASSQTTGTPFPYEQYF. The chain is built from TRBV4-1 and TRBJ2-7; a weak D match, TRBD1 (6 bases). V lost 3 bases to trimming and J lost 2 bases, with 20 bases between them. In germline, CDR1 is MGHRA, CDR2 YSYEKL. This CDR3 comprises 17 residues.

This clonotype was seen repeatedly, ten times or more. The rearrangement uses TRBV7-2 and TRBJ2-1, with no clear D. CDR1 SGHTA and CDR2 FQGNSA come from the germline V gene. This CDR3 contains 16 residues. The V and J ends lost 5 bases and 1 base respectively, with 15 bases between them. DNA for the CDR3: TGTGCCAGCAGCACCGACCTTGAAATTTCCTACAATGAGCAGTTCTTC. Translation: CASSTDLEISYNEQFF.

This clonotype was seen ten or more times. J is TRBJ2-2 and V is TRBV7-9; TRBD2 is a possible D gene (6 bases). The CDR3 has 13 amino acids. Germline V CDR1 and CDR2: SEHNR, FQNEAQ (reference sequence). The V and J ends lost 8 bases and 0 bases respectively, with 7 bases between them. The DNA of the CDR3 is TGTGCCAGCGGAGGGGCGAACACCGGGGAGCTGTTTTTT. It specifies CASGGANTGELFF.

Only a few counts were recorded for this clonotype. The chain links TRBV7-9 to TRBJ2-7; D unresolved. Trimming left V 5 bases short and J 0 bases short, with 20 bases between. Germline CDR1 and CDR2: SEHNR and FQNEAQ (reference sequence). The CDR3 is made up of 17 amino acids. CDR3 nucleotide sequence: TGTGCCAGCAGCACCTTTTTTACAGACCAGAGCTCCTACGAGCAGTACTTC. Protein product: CASSTFFTDQSSYEQYF.

The chain recombines TRBV6-5 with TRBJ2-1; TRBD2 matches 8 bases. Germline V gene lookup returns CDR1 MNHEY and CDR2 SVGAGI. This CDR3 has 12 residues. Trimming removed 2 bases from V and 14 bases from J; junction bases left unmatched: 5. The CDR3 loop reads CASSYTGLDEFF. The CDR3 DNA sequence: TGTGCCAGCAGTTACACGGGACTAGACGAGTTCTTC.

The chain recombines TRBV3-1 with TRBJ1-4; the D gene is possibly TRBD1 (5 bases). The CDR3 is 17 amino acids. Trimming cost V 0 bases and J 8 bases, with 19 bases left between them. CDR1 and CDR2 (germline): LGHDT, YNNKEL (reference sequence). The CDR3 spells CASSQDHGTSKREKLFF. The DNA for the CDR3 is TGTGCCAGCAGCCAAGACCACGGGACTTCAAAGAGGGAAAAACTGTTTTTT.

This clonotype came up a few times. This sequence joins TRBV27 and TRBJ1-5; D call uncertain. Trimming removed 5 bases from V and 0 bases from J, with 14 bases in between. CDR3 length: 16 amino acids. CDR1 and CDR2 from the germline V gene are MNHEY and SMNVEV (reference sequence). CDR3 sequence (DNA): TGTGCCAGCAGTCCTGGGCCGGGCTATAGCAATCAGCCCCAGCATTTT. Protein sequence: CASSPGPGYSNQPQHF.

The V gene is TRBV28, the J gene TRBJ2-1; 15 positions agree with TRBD2. This CDR3 contains 17 residues. After removal of 6 bases from V and 5 bases from J, the junction contained 8 bases not matched to a gene. The V gene's germline CDR1 is MDHEN and CDR2 SYDVKM. CDR3 sequence: CASSIGLAGGPNNEQFF. DNA for the CDR3: TGTGCCAGCAGCATAGGACTAGCGGGGGGGCCGAACAATGAGCAGTTCTTC.

This clonotype was seen many times. The V gene is TRBV7-9, the J gene TRBJ2-7; D is ambiguous. CDR1 is SEHNR, CDR2 FQNEAQ, per germline (reference sequence). Trimming took off 4 bases at V and 2 bases at J, with 18 bases between the two ends. This CDR3 has 16 amino acids. CDR3 nucleotides: TGTGCCAGCAGCTCTTTCCGCAACGGCAGAACCTACGAGCAGTACGTC. Amino acids: CASSSFRNGRTYEQYV.

This clonotype was picked up many times. The gene calls are TRBV25-1 and TRBJ1-5; 8 nucleotides align to TRBD1. The ends lost 3 bases at V and 5 bases at J; junction bases unmatched: 0. CDR1 is MGHDK and CDR2 is SYGVNS in the germline V gene. This CDR3 has 13 amino acids. The CDR3 nucleotides are TGTGCCAGCAGTGAGACAGGGGATCAGCCCCAGCATTTT. Translated, it gives CASSETGDQPQHF.

This chain links TRBV19 with TRBJ1-1; D remains unclear. The length of the CDR3 is 11 residues. V dropped 5 bases and J dropped 3 bases, with 4 bases sitting between them. Germline V CDR1 and CDR2: LNHDA, SQIVND (reference sequence). Here the CDR3 reads CASSVYTEAFF. DNA of the CDR3: TGTGCCAGTAGTGTCTACACTGAAGCTTTCTTT.

This clonotype was found once. The chain employs TRBV5-8 and TRBJ1-1; D not certain. The CDR3 runs to 12 residues. Trimming shortened V by 4 bases and J by 8 bases, and 12 bases separated the two germline ends. Germline values: CDR1 SGHTS, CDR2 YDEGEE. In DNA, the CDR3 is TGTGCCAGCAGCCTGATACTAGTCGAAGCTTTCTTT. Translating gives CASSLILVEAFF. Full variable domain (missing parts from reference TRBV5-8 and TRBJ1-1): EAGVTQSPTHLIKTRGQQATLRCSPISGHTSVYWYQQALGLGLQFLLWYDEGEERNRGNFPPRFSGRQFPNYSSELNVNALELEDSALYLCASSLILVEAFFGQGTRLTVV.

This clonotype was observed a few times. The chain recombines TRBV7-8 with TRBJ2-1; 10 bases match TRBD2. Germline values: CDR1 SGHVS, CDR2 FQNEAQ. J was trimmed by 2 bases and V by 5 bases; bases with no gene match: 9. The CDR3 length is 17 residues. The DNA for the CDR3 is TGTGCCAGCAGCCCCCCTGGGAGCGGGGGGGCCTACAATGAGCAGTTCTTC. Amino acid sequence: CASSPPGSGGAYNEQFF.